These 9 T cell receptor beta chains originate from one sample sequenced in a study of cytomegalovirus exposure and HLA in healthy donors. Assay: immunoSEQ multiplex PCR; the TCRdb copy retains only in-frame clones and omits some. The sample lists roughly 68,000 clones, around 89% occurring once. The sample consisted of PBMCs. The receptors stem from a woman aged 18-29 years in good health and CMV-seronegative.

The V and J genes are TRBV6-1 and TRBJ2-2, with TRBD2 matching 10 bases. The CDR3 sequence is 15 residues long. V dropped 7 bases and J dropped 3; count of bases not matched to a gene: 5. Germline CDR1 is MNHNS and CDR2 is SASEGT. CDR3 amino acids: CASIYGLADTGELFF. CDR3 sequence (DNA): TGTGCCAGCATCTACGGACTAGCGGACACCGGGGAGCTGTTTTTT.

This chain connects TRBV7-2 to TRBJ2-7; tentative D call: TRBD1 (6 bases). The V gene lost 2 bases and the J gene lost 0 bases, with 8 bases spanning the gap. The CDR3 length is 14 residues. Germline values: CDR1 SGHTA, CDR2 FQGNSA. CDR3 bases: TGTGCCAGCAGCTTAAAGGACAGCTCCTACGAGCAGTACTTC. It codes for CASSLKDSSYEQYF. Looking up the rest from reference TRBV7-2 and TRBJ2-7 gives the full variable domain: GAGVSQSPSNKVTEKGKDVELRCDPISGHTALYWYRQSLGQGLEFLIYFQGNSAPDKSGLPSDRFSAERTGGSVSTLTIQRTQQEDSAVYLCASSLKDSSYEQYFGPGTRLTVT.

The chain recombines TRBV29-1 with TRBJ2-1, with D possibly being TRBD1 (5 bases). Germline assignment: CDR1 SQVTM and CDR2 ANQGSEA. The CDR3 contains 14 residues. Between the trimmed V and J ends, which lost 2 bases and 0 bases, there was a span of 8 bases. CDR3 protein: CSVEKGFSYNEQFF. CDR3 bases: TGCAGCGTTGAAAAGGGGTTCTCCTACAATGAGCAGTTCTTC.

This chain joins TRBV7-8 and TRBJ2-1; TRBD2 matches 11 bases. Germline CDR1 and CDR2: SGHVS and FQNEAQ. CDR3 length: 18 amino acids. V dropped 4 bases and J dropped 5; count of bases not matched to a gene: 13. The CDR3 sequence: CASSSPRPGLAAHNEQFF. The CDR3 DNA sequence: TGTGCCAGCAGCTCACCTCGGCCGGGACTAGCGGCCCACAATGAGCAGTTCTTC.

The chain links TRBV30 to TRBJ1-1, with D tentatively TRBD1 (5 bases). Trimming stripped 6 bases from V and 1 base from J, with 21 bases between. The CDR3 loop spans 16 amino acids. CDR1 and CDR2 from the germline V gene are GTSNPN and SVGIG (reference sequence). CDR3 bases: TGTGCCTGTAAAAAAGGGGTGGCTCGGTCGAACACTGAAGCTTTCTTT. It specifies CACKKGVARSNTEAFF.

This clone was picked up a small number of times. The chain combines TRBV25-1 with TRBJ2-7; D possibly corresponds to TRBD2 (6 bases). CDR1 and CDR2 (germline): MGHDK, SYGVNS. Trimming removed 0 bases at V and 3 bases at J, with 12 bases between. The CDR3 sequence is 15 residues long. In DNA form, the CDR3 reads TGTGCCAGCAGTGAATACGGGATTAGCGGCTACGAGCAGTACTTC. Its protein is CASSEYGISGYEQYF.

This chain links TRBV2 with TRBJ1-4, with TRBD1 matching 8 bases. V lost 3 bases to trimming and J lost 7 bases; unmatched junction nucleotides: 4. The CDR3 length is 14 residues. CDR1 and CDR2 from the germline V gene are SNHLY and FYNNEI. As DNA, the CDR3 is TGTGCCAGCAGTGACCCCAGGGGGCTTGAAAAACTGTTTTTT. This gives the protein CASSDPRGLEKLFF. Full variable domain (rest looked up from reference TRBV2 and TRBJ1-4): EPEVTQTPSHQVTQMGQEVILRCVPISNHLYFYWYRQILGQKVEFLVSFYNNEISEKSEIFDDQFSVERPDGSNFTLKIRSTKLEDSAMYFCASSDPRGLEKLFFGSGTQLSVL.

The gene calls are TRBV6-1 and TRBJ2-7; no clear D. This CDR3 region has 15 residues. Trimming pared 7 bases from V and 4 bases from J, leaving 20 bases between. From germline, CDR1 is MNHNS and CDR2 SASEGT. The CDR3 loop is CASNLEDEAWYEQYF. Here the CDR3 DNA reads TGTGCCAGCAACCTAGAAGATGAGGCTTGGTACGAGCAGTACTTC.

Only a few counts were recorded for this clone. The rearrangement joins TRBV19 to TRBJ1-2, with D perhaps matching TRBD1 (5 bases). Per the germline V gene, CDR1 is LNHDA and CDR2 is SQIVND (reference sequence). This CDR3 region has 12 residues. V was cut by 9 bases and J by 1 base, with 9 bases left in between. The CDR3 is CASQTVNYGYTF. The CDR3 DNA sequence: TGTGCCAGCCAGACAGTTAACTATGGCTACACCTTC. Variable domain in full (rest from reference TRBV19 and TRBJ1-2): DGGITQSPKYLFRKEGQNVTLSCEQNLNHDAMYWYRQDPGQGLRLIYYSQIVNDFQKGDIAEGYSVSREKKESFPLTVTSAQKNPTAFYLCASQTVNYGYTFGSGTRLTVV.